This T cell receptor (beta chain) was profiled in a study of naive and memory T cell subsets. Amplification of ligated cDNA took four PCR rounds with SP2 and nested alpha and beta constant primers. From the 5' RACE reads, TCRdb called clonotypes with MiXCR, one entry per CDR3 protein. The sample records 57,000 or so distinct CDR3 sequences, approximately 7.2% being singletons. An oligonucleotide containing a UMI was ligated to the 3' end of TCR cDNA. Reverse transcription used DNase-treated unsorted total RNA, aiming for about 1 to 1000 ng. Only a few counts were recorded for this clonotype. Per the germline V gene, CDR1 is DFQATT and CDR2 is SNEGSKA (reference sequence). The CDR3 spans 15 residues. The V end was cut by 0 bases, the J end by 2 bases, with 14 bases between.

The TCR was taken from a male donor in good health. The V call is TRBV20-1, the J call TRBJ2-7; the D is unclear. The CDR3 reads CSARDHTTLAYEQYF. Written as DNA, the CDR3 is TGCAGTGCTAGAGATCATACTACTTTGGCCTACGAGCAGTACTTC.